A selection of T cell receptor beta chains follows, all from one sample in a study of OX40 agonist ivuxolimab in advanced cancers. Here immunoSEQ multiplex PCR was the method, and the copy in TCRdb shows in-frame clones only, minus some. Counted here are roughly 69,000 clones, about 90% occurring once; the ten biggest clones make up less than 5%. The material sequenced was CD4+ or CD8+ T cells sorted from blood, taken in a trial of the OX40 agonist ivuxolimab. These receptors all come from an adult with an advanced solid tumor such as melanoma, head and neck, liver or kidney cancer. The CDR3 runs from the conserved cysteine through the conserved F or W.

V	J	CDR3
TRBV4-1	TRBJ2-1	CASSQDRLNEQFF
TRBV25-1	TRBJ1-6	CASSEGQGDSPLHF
TRBV9	TRBJ2-1	CASSASGTYYNEQFF
TRBV19	TRBJ1-5	CASSIWAGGNQPQHF
TRBV5-4	TRBJ2-2	CASELGQGGIGELFF
TRBV28	TRBJ2-3	CASSLPIAGGPTDTQYF
TRBV19	TRBJ1-2	CASRSGATGGYTF
TRBV4-1	TRBJ1-1	CASSPYGGDTEAFF
TRBV27	TRBJ1-6	CASKAGTAHSPLHF
TRBV15	TRBJ2-7	CATSRVAAQALFKQYF
TRBV7-2	TRBJ2-1	CASSLAVTRLYNEQFF
TRBV16	TRBJ2-3	CASSQSSGSEYTDTQYF